The TCR beta chain described here comes from a study of T cells in narcolepsy. Clones were sequenced by immunoSEQ multiplex PCR, and TCRdb holds only the in-frame ones, with some missing. The top ten hold 0.66% of the sample, which has fewer than 40,000 clones, less than 90% seen once. V lost 2 bases to trimming and J lost 4 bases, with 17 bases between them. CDR3 size: 16 residues. CDR1 is KGHSH, CDR2 LQKENI, per germline. This TCR was recovered from a human donor in good health. The chain recombines TRBV18 with TRBJ1-1; the D is unclear. Source material: memory (CD45RA-) CD4+ T cells from blood. Here the CDR3 reads CASSPEEKAFGTEAFF. As DNA, the CDR3 is TGTGCCAGCTCACCAGAGGAAAAGGCGTTCGGCACTGAAGCTTTCTTT.